The source of this T cell receptor beta chain is a study of vaccination and CD4 T cells after COVID-19. Described treatment: roughly 11-day PBMC culture with coronavirus spike peptide pools or control peptides (ViraFEST assay). This CDR3 has 15 residues. V was trimmed by 4 bases and J by 2 bases, leaving 12 bases between them. Germline V CDR1 and CDR2: KGHDR, SFDVKD. The study sequenced cultured CD4+ T cell DNA using the Oncomine TCR Beta short-read assay. One entry per CDR3 protein results from TCRdb running MiXCR on the PCR reads. This sample has 13,000 or so distinct CDR3 sequences, with about 76% found just once. Worth noting for this clonotype: Its antigen is as yet unknown.

The sequenced material came from CD4+ T cells from blood, cultured in vitro. V is TRBV24-1 and J is TRBJ2-3; D is possibly TRBD1 (5 bases). This clonotype originated in a human donor who had recovered from COVID-19. This chain's CDR3 is CATSESGHLTDTQYF. CDR3 coding DNA: TGTGCCACCAGTGAAAGTGGACACCTCACAGATACGCAGTATTTT.